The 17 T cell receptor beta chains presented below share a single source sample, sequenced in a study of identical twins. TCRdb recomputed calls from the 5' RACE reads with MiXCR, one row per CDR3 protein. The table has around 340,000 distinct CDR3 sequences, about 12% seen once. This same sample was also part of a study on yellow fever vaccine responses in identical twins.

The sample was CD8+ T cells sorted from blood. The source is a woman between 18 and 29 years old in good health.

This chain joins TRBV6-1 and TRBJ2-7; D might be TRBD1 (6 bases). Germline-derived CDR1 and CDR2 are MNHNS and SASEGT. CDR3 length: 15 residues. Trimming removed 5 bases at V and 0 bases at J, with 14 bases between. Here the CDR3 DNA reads TGTGCCAGCAGTACCCGGGACACGAGCTCCTACGAGCAGTACTTC. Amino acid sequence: CASSTRDTSSYEQYF.

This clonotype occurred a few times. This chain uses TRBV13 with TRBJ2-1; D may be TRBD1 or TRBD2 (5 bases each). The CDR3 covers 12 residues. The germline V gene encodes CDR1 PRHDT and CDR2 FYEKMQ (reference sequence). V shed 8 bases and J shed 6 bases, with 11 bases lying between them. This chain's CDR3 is CASSGAGNEQFF. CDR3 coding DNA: TGTGCCAGCTCCGGGGCGGGCAATGAGCAGTTCTTC.

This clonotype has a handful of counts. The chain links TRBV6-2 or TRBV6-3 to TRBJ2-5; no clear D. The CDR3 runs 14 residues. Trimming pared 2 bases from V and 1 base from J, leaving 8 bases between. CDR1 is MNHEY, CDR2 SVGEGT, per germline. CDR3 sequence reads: CASSYVAFQETQYF. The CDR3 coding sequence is TGTGCCAGCAGTTACGTTGCTTTCCAAGAGACCCAGTACTTC.

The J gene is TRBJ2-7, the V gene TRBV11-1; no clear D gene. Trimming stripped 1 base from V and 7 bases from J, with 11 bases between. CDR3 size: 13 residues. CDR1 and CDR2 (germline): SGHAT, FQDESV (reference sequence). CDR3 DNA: TGTGCCAGCAGCTTAGGGTACTTAATGGAGCAGTACTTC. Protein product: CASSLGYLMEQYF.

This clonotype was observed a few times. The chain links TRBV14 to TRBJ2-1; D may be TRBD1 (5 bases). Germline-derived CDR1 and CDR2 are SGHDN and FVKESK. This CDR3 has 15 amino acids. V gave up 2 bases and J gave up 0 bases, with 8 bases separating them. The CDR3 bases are TGTGCCAGCAGCCAACAGGGTTCCTCCTACAATGAGCAGTTCTTC. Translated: CASSQQGSSYNEQFF.

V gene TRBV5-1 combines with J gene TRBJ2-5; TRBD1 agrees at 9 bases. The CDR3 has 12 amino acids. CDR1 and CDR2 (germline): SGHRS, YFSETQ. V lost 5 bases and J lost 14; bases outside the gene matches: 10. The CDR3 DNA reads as TGCGCCAGCAGGCCCGGGACAGGGACCAACTACTTC. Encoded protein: CASRPGTGTNYF.

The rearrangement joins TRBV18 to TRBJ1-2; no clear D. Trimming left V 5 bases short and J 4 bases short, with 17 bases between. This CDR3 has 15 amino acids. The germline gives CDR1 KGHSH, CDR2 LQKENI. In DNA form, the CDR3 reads TGTGCCAGCTCATCCGCGGTCGGGGTCGGCTATGGCTACACCTTC. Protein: CASSSAVGVGYGYTF.

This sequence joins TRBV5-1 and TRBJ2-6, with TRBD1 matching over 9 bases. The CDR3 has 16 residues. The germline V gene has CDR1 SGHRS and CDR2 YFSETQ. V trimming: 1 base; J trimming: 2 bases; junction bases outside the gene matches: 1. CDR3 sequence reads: CASSLWTGAGANVLTF. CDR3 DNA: TGCGCCAGCAGCTTGTGGACAGGGGCTGGGGCCAACGTCCTGACTTTC.

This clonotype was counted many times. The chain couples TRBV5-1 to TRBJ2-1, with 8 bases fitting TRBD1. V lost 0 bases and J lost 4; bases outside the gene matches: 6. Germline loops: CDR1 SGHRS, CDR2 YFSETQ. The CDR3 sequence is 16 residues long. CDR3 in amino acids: CASSLAGQEVYNEQFF. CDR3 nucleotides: TGCGCCAGCAGCTTGGCGGGACAGGAAGTTTACAATGAGCAGTTCTTC.

The CDR3 sequence: CSAWTSGTTYNEQFF. CDR3 DNA sequence: TGCAGTGCTTGGACTAGCGGGACGACCTACAATGAGCAGTTCTTC. The genes are TRBV20-1 and TRBJ2-1; 12 positions match TRBD2. V lost 5 bases and J lost 2; bases outside the gene matches: 4. The CDR3 loop spans 15 amino acids. CDR1 is DFQATT and CDR2 is SNEGSKA in the germline V gene (reference sequence).

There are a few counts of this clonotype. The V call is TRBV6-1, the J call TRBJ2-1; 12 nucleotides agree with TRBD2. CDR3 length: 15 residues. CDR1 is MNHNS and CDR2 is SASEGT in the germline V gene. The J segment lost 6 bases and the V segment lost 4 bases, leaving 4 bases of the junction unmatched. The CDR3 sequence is CASSGSTSGGNEQFF. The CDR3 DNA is TGTGCCAGCAGTGGGTCGACTAGCGGGGGCAATGAGCAGTTCTTC.

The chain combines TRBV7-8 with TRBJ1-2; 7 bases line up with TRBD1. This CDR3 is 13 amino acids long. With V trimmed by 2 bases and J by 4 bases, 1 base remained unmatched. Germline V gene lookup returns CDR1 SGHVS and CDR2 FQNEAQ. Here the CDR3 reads CASSLRTGYGYTF. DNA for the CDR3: TGTGCCAGCAGCTTAAGGACAGGCTATGGCTACACCTTC.

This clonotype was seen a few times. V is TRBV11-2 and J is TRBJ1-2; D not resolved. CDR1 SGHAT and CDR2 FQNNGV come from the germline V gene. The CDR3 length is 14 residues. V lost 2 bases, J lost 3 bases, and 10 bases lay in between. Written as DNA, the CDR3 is TGTGCCAGCAGCTTACGGGCAGGCGACTATGGCTACACCTTC. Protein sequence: CASSLRAGDYGYTF.

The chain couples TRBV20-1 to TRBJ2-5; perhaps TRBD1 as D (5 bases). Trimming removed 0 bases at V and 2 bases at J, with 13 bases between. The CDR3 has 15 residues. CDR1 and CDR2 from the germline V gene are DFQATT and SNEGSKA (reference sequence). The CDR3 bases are TGCAGTGCTAGAGAGGTGGGGCTAACTCAAGAGACCCAGTACTTC. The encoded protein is CSAREVGLTQETQYF.

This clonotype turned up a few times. CDR3 residues: CASVDSPPNTGELFF. CDR3 in DNA: TGCGCCAGCGTGGACAGCCCACCGAACACCGGGGAGCTGTTTTTT. The chain joins TRBV10-2 to TRBJ2-2, with a weak D call TRBD1 (6 bases). CDR1 and CDR2 (germline): WSHSY, SAAADI. V dropped 8 bases and J dropped 0 bases, with 13 bases sitting between them. The CDR3 consists of 15 residues.

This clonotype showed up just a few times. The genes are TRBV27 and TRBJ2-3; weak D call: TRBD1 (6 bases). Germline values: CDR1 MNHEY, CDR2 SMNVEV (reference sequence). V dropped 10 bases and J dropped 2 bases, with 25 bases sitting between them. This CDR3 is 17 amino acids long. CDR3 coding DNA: TGTGCCACCTCTCCCCTCCACACAGGGCTCTTCACAGATACGCAGTATTTT. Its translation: CATSPLHTGLFTDTQYF.

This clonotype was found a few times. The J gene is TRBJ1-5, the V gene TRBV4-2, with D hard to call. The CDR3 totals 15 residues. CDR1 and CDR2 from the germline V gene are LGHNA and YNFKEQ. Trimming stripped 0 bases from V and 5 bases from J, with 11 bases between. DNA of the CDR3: TGTGCCAGCAGCCAAGACGGTCGGAACTATCAGCCCCAGCATTTT. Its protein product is CASSQDGRNYQPQHF.